These 31 T cell receptor beta chains were all obtained from the same sample, sequenced in a study of blood T cell repertoires in COVID-19. Generated by immunoSEQ multiplex PCR, the TCRdb table keeps only in-frame clones and is missing some. The table has 160,000 or so clones, around 83% seen once. Specimen: peripheral blood. These TCRs come from a woman aged 50 to 60 with acute or convalescent COVID-19.

This chain connects TRBV19 to TRBJ2-1; 10 bases match TRBD2. Per germline, CDR1 LNHDA and CDR2 SQIVND (reference sequence). This CDR3 comprises 19 residues. V was pared by 4 bases and J by 0 bases, with 12 bases of the junction left unmatched. Here the CDR3 reads CASSNPSGSTLSSYNEQFF. CDR3 DNA: TGTGCCAGTAGTAACCCTAGCGGGAGTACCCTAAGCTCCTACAATGAGCAGTTCTTC. The full variable domain, in which reference TRBV19 and TRBJ2-1 provide the parts outside the CDR3, is DGGITQSPKYLFRKEGQNVTLSCEQNLNHDAMYWYRQDPGQGLRLIYYSQIVNDFQKGDIAEGYSVSREKKESFPLTVTSAQKNPTAFYLCASSNPSGSTLSSYNEQFFGPGTRLTVL.

This chain connects TRBV4-2 to TRBJ2-2, with 9 nucleotides matching TRBD1. The CDR3 is 16 amino acids. Germline V gene data show CDR1 as LGHNA and CDR2 as YNFKEQ. Trimming removed 0 bases from V and 5 bases from J; junction bases left unmatched: 4. CDR3 sequence (DNA): TGTGCCAGCAGCCAAGATCACAGGGGGCGTACCGGGGAGCTGTTTTTT. Translating gives CASSQDHRGRTGELFF.

CDR3 amino acids: CASSLDNGYGYTF. The CDR3 nucleotides are TGTGCCAGCAGCCTCGACAATGGCTATGGCTACACCTTC. This chain joins TRBV28 and TRBJ1-2; D not resolved. The germline V gene encodes CDR1 MDHEN and CDR2 SYDVKM. The CDR3 is made up of 13 amino acids. The V end was cut by 6 bases, the J end by 4 bases, with 12 bases between.

The chain is built from TRBV5-1 and TRBJ2-7, with TRBD2 matching 15 bases. This CDR3 has 15 residues. CDR1 SGHRS and CDR2 YFSETQ come from the germline V gene. Trimming cost V 6 bases and J 5 bases; bases outside gene matches: 6. The CDR3 DNA reads as TGCGCCAGCACCCAAGGACTAGCGGGAGGGAACGAGCAGTACTTC. Amino acids: CASTQGLAGGNEQYF.

The rearrangement joins TRBV7-2 to TRBJ1-6; 7 nucleotides match TRBD1. The ends lost 5 bases at V and 10 bases at J; junction bases unmatched: 11. CDR1 SGHTA and CDR2 FQGNSA come from the germline V gene. CDR3 length: 15 residues. Written as DNA, the CDR3 is TGTGCCAGCAGCCCGTCGACAGGGCTGCGATCACCCCTCCACTTT. Translating it yields CASSPSTGLRSPLHF.

This chain connects TRBV5-1 to TRBJ2-1; TRBD2 agrees at 11 bases. The CDR3 is 17 amino acids. With V trimmed by 1 base and J by 8 bases, 11 bases remained unmatched. Germline CDR1 is SGHRS and CDR2 is YFSETQ. CDR3 nucleotide sequence: TGCGCCAGCAGCTTGCCCCTAGCGGGGGGATTGATGGATGAGCAGTTCTTC. Its translation is CASSLPLAGGLMDEQFF.

The rearrangement uses TRBV7-2 and TRBJ2-1; a possible D gene is TRBD1 (6 bases). The CDR3 totals 13 residues. V was clipped by 5 bases and J by 12 bases, with 17 bases between them. The germline CDR1 and CDR2 sequences are SGHTA and FQGNSA. The CDR3 loop reads CASSPKTGLRQFF. CDR3 coding DNA: TGTGCCAGCAGCCCGAAAACAGGGTTAAGGCAGTTCTTC.

This clone was counted at least ten times. This rearrangement joins TRBV18 to TRBJ1-2; 7 nucleotides line up with TRBD1. The CDR3 extends over 14 amino acids. Germline V gene data show CDR1 as KGHSH and CDR2 as LQKENI. With V trimmed by 3 bases and J by 7 bases, 8 bases remained unmatched. This CDR3 reads CASSPGTEAAGYTF. The DNA for the CDR3 is TGTGCCAGCTCACCGGGGACAGAGGCAGCTGGCTACACCTTC.

The V gene is TRBV19, the J gene TRBJ1-4; D might be TRBD1 (5 bases). This CDR3 region has 18 residues. CDR1 and CDR2 from the germline V gene are LNHDA and SQIVND (reference sequence). The V end was cut by 2 bases, the J end by 7 bases, with 23 bases between. CDR3 bases: TGTGCCAGTAGTATACTGGTCTTTTTTAACGGGGGAAGTGAAAAACTGTTTTTT. Its translation is CASSILVFFNGGSEKLFF.

The V call is TRBV12-5, the J call TRBJ1-4; TRBD1 might be the D (5 bases). The V gene's germline CDR1 is LGHNT and CDR2 FRNRAP. The V gene lost 6 bases and the J gene lost 4 bases, with 18 bases spanning the gap. The CDR3 sequence is 16 residues long. CDR3 in amino acids: CASGPGGEALNEKLFF. Here the CDR3 DNA reads TGTGCTAGTGGCCCGGGGGGGGAAGCACTTAATGAAAAACTGTTTTTT.

The chain uses TRBV5-4 and TRBJ2-1; the match to TRBD2 covers 13 bases. The germline V gene encodes CDR1 SGHNT and CDR2 YYREEE (reference sequence). The junction had 8 bases not matched to a gene; V was cut back by 2 bases and J by 9 bases. The CDR3 has 16 residues. Here the CDR3 DNA reads TGTGCCAGCAGCTTAGGACTAGCGGGAGACTCATTTGAGCAGTTCTTC. Translated, it gives CASSLGLAGDSFEQFF.

V gene TRBV29-1 combines with J gene TRBJ2-7, with TRBD1 matching over 7 bases. The CDR3 runs 13 residues. V was pared by 7 bases and J by 2 bases, with 8 bases of the junction left unmatched. Germline values: CDR1 SQVTM, CDR2 ANQGSEA. CDR3 loop: CSALWDSTYEQYF. DNA for the CDR3: TGCAGCGCCCTCTGGGACAGTACCTACGAGCAGTACTTC.

This clone was found once. The chain employs TRBV7-9 and TRBJ2-3; TRBD2 might be the D (5 bases). CDR3 size: 18 residues. The ends were cut back, 4 bases at V and 0 bases at J, with 20 bases in the middle. Germline CDR1 SEHNR, CDR2 FQNEAQ (reference sequence). This chain's CDR3 is CASSSPSEMGGSTDTQYF. In DNA form, the CDR3 reads TGTGCCAGCAGCTCCCCCTCCGAGATGGGCGGGAGCACAGATACGCAGTATTTT.

V gene TRBV24-1 combines with J gene TRBJ2-3, with TRBD2 matching over 9 bases. The CDR3 covers 16 residues. CDR1 is KGHDR, CDR2 SFDVKD, per germline. V shed 4 bases, J shed 0 bases, and the junction held 4 bases outside the gene matches. This CDR3 is CATSEPLAGSTDTQYF. The CDR3 nucleotides read TGTGCCACCAGTGAACCCCTAGCGGGGAGCACAGATACGCAGTATTTT.

The chain is built from TRBV29-1 and TRBJ2-5; maybe TRBD1 (5 bases). This CDR3 has 12 residues. The V gene lost 4 bases and the J gene lost 1 base, with 7 bases spanning the gap. Per the germline V gene, CDR1 is SQVTM and CDR2 is ANQGSEA. The CDR3 nucleotides read TGCAGCGTTGTTGACAGCCAAGAGACCCAGTACTTC. It codes for CSVVDSQETQYF.

A single count supports this clone. The chain is built from TRBV18 and TRBJ1-1, with 7 bases lining up with TRBD1. J gave up 6 bases and V 4 bases, and 11 bases lay outside the gene matches. The CDR3 runs to 15 residues. Germline loops: CDR1 KGHSH, CDR2 LQKENI. The CDR3 loop reads CASSLSLGGVSEAFF. The DNA of the CDR3 is TGTGCCAGCTCACTATCACTAGGGGGCGTCTCTGAAGCTTTCTTT. The full variable domain, in which reference TRBV18 and TRBJ1-1 provide the parts outside the CDR3, is NAGVMQNPRHLVRRRGQEARLRCSPMKGHSHVYWYRQLPEEGLKFMVYLQKENIIDESGMPKERFSAEFPKEGPSILRIQQVVRGDSAAYFCASSLSLGGVSEAFFGQGTRLTVV.

V gene TRBV6-1 combines with J gene TRBJ2-7; possible D gene TRBD2, 6 bases. Trimming removed 2 bases from V and 1 base from J, with 12 bases in between. This CDR3 is 15 amino acids long. Germline lookup yields CDR1 MNHNS and CDR2 SASEGT. CDR3 sequence reads: CASSERGRSSYEQYF. The CDR3 bases are TGTGCCAGCAGTGAAAGAGGGAGGTCGTCCTACGAGCAGTACTTC.

This chain connects TRBV4-1 to TRBJ1-1; TRBD1 matches 8 bases. V lost 0 bases, J lost 5 bases, and 8 bases stayed unmatched. Germline V gene lookup returns CDR1 MGHRA and CDR2 YSYEKL. This CDR3 spans 16 amino acids. The CDR3 region has the DNA TGCGCCAGCAGCCAAGACCGGCGACAGGGGTGGACTGAAGCTTTCTTT. This encodes CASSQDRRQGWTEAFF.

J is TRBJ1-2 and V is TRBV6-5, with TRBD1 matching over 7 bases. The CDR3 loop spans 10 amino acids. Looked up from germline, CDR1 is MNHEY and CDR2 is SVGAGI. The trim removed 8 bases at V and 6 bases at J, leaving 0 bases unmatched. CDR3 in DNA: TGTGCCAGCGACAGGGATGGCTACACCTTC. Amino acid sequence: CASDRDGYTF.

For this clone: The junction does not match germline at one end; this may be a read error. The V gene is TRBV6-2 or TRBV6-3, the J gene TRBJ2-7; D is undetermined. The CDR3 runs to 14 residues. Germline V gene data show CDR1 as MNHEY and CDR2 as SVGEGT. DNA for the CDR3: TGTGCTAGCAGTTTAAACTCTTTCGGCTACGAGCAGTACTTC. Protein sequence: CASSLNSFGYEQYF.

The V and J genes are TRBV5-1 and TRBJ2-3; a possible D gene is TRBD1 (6 bases). Trimming shortened V by 0 bases and J by 0 bases, and 8 bases separated the two germline ends. The CDR3 runs to 15 residues. Looked up from germline, CDR1 is SGHRS and CDR2 is YFSETQ. CDR3 residues: CASSLAGASTDTQYF. The CDR3 bases are TGCGCCAGCAGCTTGGCAGGGGCGAGCACAGATACGCAGTATTTT.

The V and J genes are TRBV6-4 and TRBJ1-4, with no clear D. Trimming took 0 bases from V and 8 from J, leaving 10 bases between them. The CDR3 is 14 amino acids. Germline CDR1 reads MRHNA; CDR2 reads SNTAGT. The CDR3 loop reads CASSDSLVLEKLFF. The CDR3 DNA is TGTGCCAGCAGTGACTCCCTGGTACTAGAAAAACTGTTTTTT.

The rearrangement links TRBV10-3 to TRBJ1-1; D ambiguous. Germline CDR1 reads ENHRY; CDR2 reads SYGVKD. This CDR3 has 14 residues. The V end lost 6 bases, the J end lost 1 base, and 12 bases lay between the germline ends. CDR3 coding DNA: TGTGCCATCAGACTGGCACAGACGAACACTGAAGCTTTCTTT. This gives the protein CAIRLAQTNTEAFF.

The table lists this clone with a count of one. This sequence joins TRBV28 and TRBJ1-2, with D perhaps matching TRBD1 (6 bases). Germline-derived CDR1 and CDR2 are MDHEN and SYDVKM. The ends were cut back, 8 bases at V and 3 bases at J, with 19 bases in the middle. The length of the CDR3 is 15 residues. The CDR3 region has the DNA TGTGCCAGCCGCTCACAGGGCGACCCATACTATGGCTACACCTTC. This sequence encodes CASRSQGDPYYGYTF.

J is TRBJ1-1 and V is TRBV5-1; D is unclear. This CDR3 comprises 14 residues. CDR1 SGHRS and CDR2 YFSETQ come from the germline V gene. Trimming removed 5 bases from V and 1 base from J, with 12 bases in between. DNA of the CDR3: TGCGCCAGCAGATACGAAACACAGAACACTGAAGCTTTCTTT. It is translated as CASRYETQNTEAFF.

The gene calls are TRBV5-1 and TRBJ1-1; no firm D call. The CDR3 totals 13 residues. Trimming removed 5 bases from V and 3 bases from J, with 11 bases in between. Germline V lookup: CDR1 SGHRS, CDR2 YFSETQ. The CDR3 loop is CASRSGWDTEAFF. DNA of the CDR3: TGCGCCAGCAGGAGCGGGTGGGACACTGAAGCTTTCTTT.

The chain uses TRBV5-1 and TRBJ1-6; D ambiguous. The CDR3 length is 14 residues. Germline V gene lookup returns CDR1 SGHRS and CDR2 YFSETQ. Trimming took 3 bases from V and 7 from J, leaving 11 bases between them. In nucleotides, the CDR3 is TGCGCCAGCAGCTCATCGGTGTTCAATTCACCCCTCCACTTT. Amino acids: CASSSSVFNSPLHF. Together with reference TRBV5-1 and TRBJ1-6, the CDR3 gives the full variable domain: KAGVTQTPRYLIKTRGQQVTLSCSPISGHRSVSWYQQTPGQGLQFLFEYFSETQRNKGNFPGRFSGRQFSNSRSEMNVSTLELGDSALYLCASSSSVFNSPLHFGNGTRLTVT.

This chain uses TRBV4-2 with TRBJ1-1, with D unresolved. Germline V lookup: CDR1 LGHNA, CDR2 YNFKEQ. Trimming left V 0 bases short and J 2 bases short, with 7 bases between. This CDR3 has 14 residues. CDR3 loop: CASSQDPRNTEAFF. CDR3 nucleotides: TGTGCCAGCAGCCAAGATCCTAGAAACACTGAAGCTTTCTTT.

The rearrangement links TRBV19 to TRBJ2-2; D not resolved. Germline V CDR1 and CDR2: LNHDA, SQIVND (reference sequence). Trimming left V 8 bases short and J 2 bases short, with 12 bases between. The CDR3 is made up of 14 amino acids. The CDR3 sequence is CASLPWQNTGELFF. DNA of the CDR3: TGTGCCAGTCTCCCTTGGCAAAACACCGGGGAGCTGTTTTTT.

This sequence joins TRBV3-1 (or the pseudogene TRBV3-2) and TRBJ2-2; D might be TRBD1 (7 bases). V was trimmed by 4 bases and J by 5 bases, leaving 14 bases between them. Per germline, CDR1 LGHDT and CDR2 YNNKEL (reference sequence). The CDR3 runs to 15 residues. CDR3 sequence (DNA): TGTGCCAGCAGCCTTCAGGGGGGCGGGACCGGGGAGCTGTTTTTT. Amino acid sequence: CASSLQGGGTGELFF.

Only a few counts were recorded for this clone. V usage is TRBV11-3 and J usage is TRBJ2-1, with D possibly matching TRBD1 (7 bases). Germline V gene data show CDR1 as SGHNT and CDR2 as YENEEA. Trimming left V 5 bases short and J 2 bases short, with 13 bases between. The CDR3 has 15 amino acids. The CDR3 spells CASSPGRGAYNEQFF. The CDR3, as DNA: TGTGCCAGCAGCCCGGGCAGGGGGGCCTACAATGAGCAGTTCTTC.